This TCR beta chain is from a study of monozygotic twins with inflammatory bowel disease. The CDR3 runs to 14 residues. Germline V gene data show CDR1 as SGHRS and CDR2 as YFSETQ. Study results and caveats: TCRbeta inverse Simpson diversity was decreased in IBD patients versus healthy co-twins.

Notes on this clonotype: Its antigen is not identified.

TCRdb reprocessed the 5' RACE reads; each CDR3 protein has one entry and no DNA is given. The sample totals some 440,000 distinct CDR3 sequences. This TCR came from a human donor with ulcerative colitis or Crohn's disease, or a healthy co-twin of an affected twin (not recorded which). The rearrangement links TRBV5-1 to TRBJ2-3. The sequencing sample was made of blood. CDR3 region: CASSLQGIPDTQYF.